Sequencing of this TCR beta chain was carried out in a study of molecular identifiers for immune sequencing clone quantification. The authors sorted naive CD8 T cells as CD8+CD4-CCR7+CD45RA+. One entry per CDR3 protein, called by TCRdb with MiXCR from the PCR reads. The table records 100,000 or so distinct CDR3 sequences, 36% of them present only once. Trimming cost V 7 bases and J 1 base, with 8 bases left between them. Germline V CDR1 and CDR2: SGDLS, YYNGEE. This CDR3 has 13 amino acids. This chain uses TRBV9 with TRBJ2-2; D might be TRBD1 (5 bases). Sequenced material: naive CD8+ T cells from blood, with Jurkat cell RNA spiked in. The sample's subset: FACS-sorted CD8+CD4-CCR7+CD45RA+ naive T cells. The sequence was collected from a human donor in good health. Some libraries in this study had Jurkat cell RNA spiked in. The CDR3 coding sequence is TGTGCCAGCCAGGGCAGGAACACCGGGGAGCTGTTTTTT. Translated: CASQGRNTGELFF.